This T cell receptor (beta chain) was obtained from a study of cytomegalovirus exposure and HLA in healthy donors. Study-wide points: Rarity marked most TCR sequences, yet some public TCRs occurred in many donors.

13 Jbeta primers and 60 Vbeta primers were used for the PCR. Measured with immunoSEQ multiplex PCR; TCRdb has only the in-frame clones, and not every one. This sample has 150,000 or so clones, with 82% found just once. Concerning this clone: The antigen is undetermined.

Trimming removed 2 bases from V and 4 bases from J, with 12 bases in between. The CDR3 loop spans 14 amino acids. In germline, CDR1 is MNHEY, CDR2 SMNVEV (reference sequence). Sequencing input: PBMCs. The J gene is TRBJ2-7, the V gene TRBV27, with a weak D call TRBD1 (5 bases). The origin of this receptor is a man aged 30-40 years in good health and CMV-seropositive. CDR3 sequence reads: CASSLGRRVYEQYF. DNA of the CDR3: TGTGCCAGCAGTTTAGGTCGCAGGGTTTACGAGCAGTACTTC.